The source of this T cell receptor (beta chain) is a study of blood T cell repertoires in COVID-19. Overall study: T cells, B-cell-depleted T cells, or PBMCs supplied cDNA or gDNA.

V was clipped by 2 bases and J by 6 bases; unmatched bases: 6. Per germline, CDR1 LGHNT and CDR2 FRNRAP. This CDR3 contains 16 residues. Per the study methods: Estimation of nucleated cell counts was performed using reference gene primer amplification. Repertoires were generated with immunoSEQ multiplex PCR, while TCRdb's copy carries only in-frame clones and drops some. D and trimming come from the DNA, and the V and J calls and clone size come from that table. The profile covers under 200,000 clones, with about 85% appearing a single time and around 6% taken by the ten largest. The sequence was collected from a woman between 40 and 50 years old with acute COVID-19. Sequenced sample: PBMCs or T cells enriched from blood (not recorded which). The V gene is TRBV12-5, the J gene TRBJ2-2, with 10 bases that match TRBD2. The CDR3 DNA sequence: TGTGCTAGTGGTTTGTTTCTAGCGGGAGACCCCGGGGAGCTGTTTTTT. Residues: CASGLFLAGDPGELFF.